The sequence of this T cell receptor (beta chain) was determined in a study of human T cells and chemical hapten exposure. TCRdb fed the RACE reads into MiXCR, producing one record per CDR3 protein. Altogether about 120,000 distinct CDR3 sequences are present, about 13% being singletons, with the ten largest covering about 0.85%. Only a few counts were recorded for this clonotype. Germline and junction disagree at one end, which may indicate a read error. Germline CDR1 reads SGHNT; CDR2 reads YENEEA. The CDR3 totals 13 residues. Time point in this sample: patch test 1, 2 weeks after DPC sensitization. The treatment denotes: therapeutic diphenylcyclopropenone sensitization with weekly scalp DPC.

The chain has TRBV11-3 and TRBJ2-7; 7 bases match TRBD1. Here the sequenced sample was whole blood, taken in connection with sensitization to the hapten diphenylcyclopropenone (DPC). This clonotype was obtained from a man younger than 30 with alopecia areata. Some clones in this sample may be carry-over from other donors' samples. CDR3 DNA: TGTGCCAGCAGCATAGACAGGGCCTACGAGCAGTACTTC. Amino acids: CASSIDRAYEQYF. Full variable domain (rest looked up from reference TRBV11-3 and TRBJ2-7): EAGVVQSPRYKIIEKKQPVAFWCNPISGHNTLYWYLQNLGQGPELLIRYENEEAVDDSQLPKDRFSAERLKGVDSTLKIQPAELGDSAVYLCASSIDRAYEQYFGPGTRLTVT.